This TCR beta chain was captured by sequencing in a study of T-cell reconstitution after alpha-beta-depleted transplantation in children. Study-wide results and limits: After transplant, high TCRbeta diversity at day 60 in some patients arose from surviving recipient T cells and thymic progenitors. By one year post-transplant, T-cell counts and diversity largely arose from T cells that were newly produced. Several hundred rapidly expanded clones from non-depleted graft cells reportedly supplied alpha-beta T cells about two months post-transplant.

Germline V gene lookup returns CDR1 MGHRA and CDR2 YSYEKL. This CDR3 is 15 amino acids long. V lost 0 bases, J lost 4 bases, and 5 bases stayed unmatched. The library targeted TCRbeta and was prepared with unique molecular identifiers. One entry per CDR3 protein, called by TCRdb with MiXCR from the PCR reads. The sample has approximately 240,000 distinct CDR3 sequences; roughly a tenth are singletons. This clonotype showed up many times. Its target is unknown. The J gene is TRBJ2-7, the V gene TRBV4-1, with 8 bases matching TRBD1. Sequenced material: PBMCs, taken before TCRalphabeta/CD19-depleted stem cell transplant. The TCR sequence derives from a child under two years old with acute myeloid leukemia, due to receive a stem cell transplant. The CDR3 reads CASSQDQGAVYEQYF. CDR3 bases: TGCGCCAGCAGCCAAGATCAGGGGGCGGTGTACGAGCAGTACTTC.